The next 20 T cell receptor beta chains were all read from a single sample in a study of blood T cell repertoires in COVID-19. TCRdb's table, derived via immunoSEQ multiplex PCR, lists solely in-frame clones and lacks some. Of 400,000 to 500,000 clones in the sample, around 86% were seen once. Sequencing input: peripheral blood. The receptor set was obtained from a woman in her twenties or thirties with active or convalescent COVID-19.

This chain uses TRBV2 with TRBJ1-5; 7 bases agree with TRBD1. Germline-derived CDR1 and CDR2 are SNHLY and FYNNEI. CDR3 size: 15 residues. J was trimmed by 5 bases and V by 3 bases; bases with no gene match: 7. The CDR3 sequence: CASSEYSTGDQPQHF. Written as DNA, the CDR3 is TGTGCCAGCAGTGAGTATTCTACAGGGGATCAGCCCCAGCATTTT.

The chain couples TRBV27 to TRBJ2-2, with D possibly being TRBD1 (6 bases). V was clipped by 7 bases and J by 6 bases, with 18 bases between them. The germline gives CDR1 MNHEY, CDR2 SMNVEV (reference sequence). The CDR3 contains 15 residues. In DNA form, the CDR3 reads TGTGCCAGCAACCTGAGGGCAGGGGCGCCCGGGGAGCTGTTTTTT. As protein: CASNLRAGAPGELFF.

In DNA form, the CDR3 reads TGCAGCATGAGGACAGGAGTCACCGGGGAGCTGTTTTTT. This encodes CSMRTGVTGELFF. This rearrangement joins TRBV29-1 to TRBJ2-2, with 7 bases lining up with TRBD1. This CDR3 region has 13 residues. Unmatched junction bases numbered 7, after V lost 8 bases and J lost 4 bases. Germline CDR1 is SQVTM and CDR2 is ANQGSEA.

This chain joins TRBV11-2 and TRBJ2-7, with 10 bases matching TRBD2. The germline gives CDR1 SGHAT, CDR2 FQNNGV. There are 16 residues in the CDR3. Germline trimming cut 1 base from V and 4 bases from J; bases unmatched to any gene: 7. The DNA of the CDR3 is TGTGCCAGCAGCTTAGCTAGCGGGAGACTCTGTTACGAGCAGTACTTC. Translation: CASSLASGRLCYEQYF.

This CDR3 reads CASSIAGNANYGYTF. CDR3 DNA sequence: TGTGCCAGTAGTATAGCGGGGAACGCTAACTATGGCTACACCTTC. V usage is TRBV19 and J usage is TRBJ1-2; D is undetermined. The CDR3 is 15 residues long. Trimming removed 1 base from V and 0 bases from J, with 9 bases in between. Germline V gene sequence: CDR1 LNHDA, CDR2 SQIVND (reference sequence).

CDR3 sequence reads: CASTLETTGNSPLHF. Written as DNA, the CDR3 is TGCGCCAGCACTCTCGAGACTACAGGGAATTCACCCCTCCACTTT. This chain joins TRBV5-1 and TRBJ1-6; D might be TRBD1 (6 bases). Germline V gene lookup returns CDR1 SGHRS and CDR2 YFSETQ. The CDR3 spans 15 residues. V dropped 6 bases and J dropped 7 bases, with 17 bases sitting between them.

As DNA, the CDR3 is TGTGCCAGCAGTGTTGAGACAGGGACAGATACGCAGTATTTT. This translates into CASSVETGTDTQYF. The V and J genes are TRBV2 and TRBJ2-3; 7 nucleotides line up with TRBD1. Losses at the gene ends were 4 bases for V and 3 bases for J; bases not matched to a gene: 4. The germline V gene has CDR1 SNHLY and CDR2 FYNNEI. This CDR3 contains 14 residues.

The genes are TRBV5-4 and TRBJ2-5, with a weak D call TRBD1 (6 bases). CDR3 length: 15 residues. The V gene's germline CDR1 is SGHNT and CDR2 YYREEE (reference sequence). Trimming pared 4 bases from V and 1 base from J, leaving 14 bases between. CDR3 in amino acids: CASSEKTGIQETQYF. DNA for the CDR3: TGTGCCAGCAGCGAGAAAACAGGGATCCAAGAGACCCAGTACTTC.

The chain joins TRBV6-1 to TRBJ1-6; 8 nucleotides align to TRBD1. Germline lookup yields CDR1 MNHNS and CDR2 SASEGT. CDR3 length: 16 residues. V trimming: 2 bases; J trimming: 7 bases; junction bases outside the gene matches: 7. The DNA of the CDR3 is TGTGCCAGCAGTGAACCGGTACAGGGGGGCAATTCACCCCTCCACTTT. Translating gives CASSEPVQGGNSPLHF.

The V and J genes are TRBV2 and TRBJ2-2, with TRBD2 matching 8 bases. Germline V gene lookup returns CDR1 SNHLY and CDR2 FYNNEI. Trimming took 5 bases from V and 0 from J; bases not matched to a gene: 2. This CDR3 spans 15 amino acids. The CDR3 DNA reads as TGTGCCAGCAGTCCAGCGGGGGCGAACACCGGGGAGCTGTTTTTT. Amino acid sequence: CASSPAGANTGELFF.

Only one count was recorded for this clone. One end of the junction varies from germline; a read error may be responsible. The V gene is TRBV5-5, the J gene TRBJ1-2; tentatively, D is TRBD1 (5 bases). This CDR3 contains 14 residues. Germline V gene lookup returns CDR1 SGHKS and CDR2 YYEKEE (reference sequence). CDR3 residues: CASSLGPGNYGYTF. The CDR3 DNA reads as TGTGCCAGCAGTTTGGGACCAGGGAACTATGGCTACACCTTC.

The chain couples TRBV5-1 to TRBJ2-2, with 7 positions matching TRBD1. V lost 0 bases to trimming and J lost 6 bases; unmatched junction nucleotides: 2. The germline gives CDR1 SGHRS, CDR2 YFSETQ. This CDR3 is 14 amino acids long. CDR3 nucleotides: TGCGCCAGCAGCTTGGGAGGGGGCTCCGGGGAGCTGTTTTTT. Its protein is CASSLGGGSGELFF.

V is TRBV2 and J is TRBJ2-1, with TRBD2 identical over 7 bases. CDR1 is SNHLY and CDR2 is FYNNEI in the germline V gene. Trimming cost V 6 bases and J 10 bases; bases outside gene matches: 6. The CDR3 has 12 residues. This CDR3 is CASSTAGREQFF. CDR3 DNA: TGTGCCAGCAGCACAGCGGGACGAGAGCAGTTCTTC.

The V call is TRBV4-1, the J call TRBJ1-2; 10 nucleotides agree with TRBD1. The V and J ends lost 0 bases and 4 bases, in that order; junction bases with no gene match: 8. Germline-derived CDR1 and CDR2 are MGHRA and YSYEKL. The CDR3 covers 17 residues. The CDR3 DNA follows: TGCGCCAGCAGCCAAGATCAGGGGACAGGGGTGGGCTATGGCTACACCTTC. Translation gives CASSQDQGTGVGYGYTF.

The chain recombines TRBV4-2 with TRBJ2-3; 9 bases are shared with TRBD2. The junction had 8 bases not matched to a gene; V was cut back by 4 bases and J by 3 bases. The CDR3 contains 16 residues. From germline, CDR1 is LGHNA and CDR2 YNFKEQ. This CDR3 is CASSPQREAGTDTQYF. The CDR3 nucleotides read TGTGCCAGCAGCCCTCAGCGGGAGGCGGGGACAGATACGCAGTATTTT.

The V call is TRBV19, the J call TRBJ1-6; D might be TRBD1 (5 bases). Germline CDR1 and CDR2: LNHDA and SQIVND (reference sequence). The CDR3 is 16 residues long. The V and J ends lost 3 bases and 9 bases respectively, with 18 bases between them. This CDR3 is CASSMGPGGVISPLHF. CDR3 in DNA: TGTGCCAGTAGTATGGGTCCCGGGGGGGTAATTTCACCCCTCCACTTT.

This clone has a single count. The chain combines TRBV6-5 with TRBJ1-2, with 8 nucleotides matching TRBD1. V was pared by 7 bases and J by 4 bases, with 5 bases of the junction left unmatched. The CDR3 extends over 13 amino acids. The germline V gene has CDR1 MNHEY and CDR2 SVGAGI. The CDR3 bases are TGTGCCAGCAATCCCGGGACAGGCTATGGCTACACCTTC. This gives the protein CASNPGTGYGYTF.

The genes are TRBV7-9 and TRBJ2-1; TRBD2 matches at 11 bases. There are 16 residues in the CDR3. The ends lost 1 base at V and 2 bases at J; junction bases unmatched: 1. CDR1 is SEHNR and CDR2 is FQNEAQ in the germline V gene (reference sequence). DNA of the CDR3: TGTGCCAGCAGCTTAGGTAGCGGGGGGGCCTACAATGAGCAGTTCTTC. Its protein is CASSLGSGGAYNEQFF.

J is TRBJ2-1 and V is TRBV18; D possibly corresponds to TRBD2 (6 bases). V lost 3 bases and J lost 9, with 18 bases in between. The CDR3 loop spans 15 amino acids. Germline V gives CDR1 KGHSH, CDR2 LQKENI. CDR3: CASSPPSLASSEQFF. In DNA form, the CDR3 reads TGTGCCAGCTCACCGCCTTCACTAGCTTCTAGTGAGCAGTTCTTC.

The chain employs TRBV5-1 and TRBJ1-2; a weak D match, TRBD1 (5 bases). Trimming removed 4 bases from V and 3 bases from J, with 19 bases in between. CDR1 SGHRS and CDR2 YFSETQ come from the germline V gene. The CDR3 runs to 16 residues. As DNA, the CDR3 is TGCGCCAGCAGCCCTATCCCTGGCAGGGCTGACTATGGCTACACCTTC. Translation gives CASSPIPGRADYGYTF.